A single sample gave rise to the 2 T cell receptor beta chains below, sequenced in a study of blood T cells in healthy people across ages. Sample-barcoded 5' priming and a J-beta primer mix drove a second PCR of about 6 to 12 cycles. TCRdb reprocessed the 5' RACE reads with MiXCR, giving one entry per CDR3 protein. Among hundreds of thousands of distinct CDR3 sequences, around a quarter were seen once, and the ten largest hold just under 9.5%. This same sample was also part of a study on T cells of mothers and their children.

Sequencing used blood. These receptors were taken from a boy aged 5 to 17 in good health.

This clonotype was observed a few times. The CDR3 DNA follows: TGCGCCAGCAGCCATGCCAGCTCCTACGAGCAGTACTTC. Protein product: CASSHASSYEQYF. J is TRBJ2-7 and V is TRBV4-1; D is unresolved. The CDR3 has 13 amino acids. Germline V lookup: CDR1 MGHRA, CDR2 YSYEKL. V was clipped by 3 bases and J by 0 bases, with 6 bases between them.

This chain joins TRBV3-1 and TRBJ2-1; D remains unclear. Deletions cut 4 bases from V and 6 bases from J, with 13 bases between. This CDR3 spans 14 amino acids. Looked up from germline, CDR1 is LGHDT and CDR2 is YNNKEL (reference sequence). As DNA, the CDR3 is TGTGCCAGCAGCCCCCGGTACGCGGTCAATGAGCAGTTCTTC. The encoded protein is CASSPRYAVNEQFF.